Below, 26 T cell receptor beta chains from the same sample are listed, as sequenced in a study of graft-versus-host responses after intestinal transplantation (dated by TCRdb to 2020 to 2022). The sample's time point, from its label and the paper: cells obtained before transplantation from donor or recipient. Library preparation employed the immunoSEQ multiplex PCR assay. What TCRdb holds here is the immuneACCESS table cut down to in-frame rearrangements. Part of the clones is not present; checked against another copy, under half of the missing clones reflect an unresolved V gene, and the others are unexplained. In all, the sample holds 84,000 or so clones, and approximately 95% of those were seen once. The ten largest clonotypes hold 0.95% to 1.3% of the sample. Which antigens these TCRs recognize remains unknown. Source: unstimulated CD8+ T cells sorted from spleen or lymph node cells, taken before transplant. The origin of the receptors is a human donor who was the organ donor for an intestinal transplant.

The rearrangement uses TRBV2 and TRBJ2-1; possible D gene TRBD2, 6 bases. There are 15 residues in the CDR3. The V and J ends lost 0 bases and 2 bases respectively, with 8 bases between them. Germline V lookup: CDR1 SNHLY, CDR2 FYNNEI. This CDR3 is CASSEARGPYNEQFF. The CDR3, as DNA: TGTGCCAGCAGTGAAGCGCGGGGACCCTACAATGAGCAGTTCTTC. The full variable domain, rest sourced from reference TRBV2 and TRBJ2-1, is EPEVTQTPSHQVTQMGQEVILRCVPISNHLYFYWYRQILGQKVEFLVSFYNNEISEKSEIFDDQFSVERPDGSNFTLKIRSTKLEDSAMYFCASSEARGPYNEQFFGPGTRLTVL.

The CDR3 loop reads CASTRLLLGGYTF. In nucleotides, the CDR3 is TGTGCCAGCACGAGACTGTTGTTGGGTGGCTACACCTTC. V is TRBV9 and J is TRBJ1-2; D unresolved. Germline CDR1 reads SGDLS; CDR2 reads YYNGEE. The V end was cut by 6 bases, the J end by 7 bases, with 16 bases between. The CDR3 consists of 13 residues.

The rearrangement joins TRBV19 to TRBJ2-1, with D hard to call. The length of the CDR3 is 13 residues. Trimming removed 3 bases from V and 3 bases from J, with 6 bases in between. Germline CDR1 and CDR2: LNHDA and SQIVND (reference sequence). CDR3 nucleotide sequence: TGTGCCAGTAGTATGCGAGGCTACAATGAGCAGTTCTTC. Translation: CASSMRGYNEQFF.

The chain joins TRBV9 to TRBJ2-2; 10 bases are a match to TRBD2. Trimming at V came to 4 bases and at J to 4 bases, leaving 10 bases not matched to a gene. This CDR3 has 17 amino acids. Germline lookup yields CDR1 SGDLS and CDR2 YYNGEE. In DNA, the CDR3 is TGTGCCAGCAGCCCCCGGGTACTAGCGGGGACCACCGGGGAGCTGTTTTTT. This sequence encodes CASSPRVLAGTTGELFF.

The gene calls are TRBV5-6 and TRBJ2-7; tentatively, D is TRBD1 (6 bases). V lost 0 bases to trimming and J lost 12 bases, with 13 bases between them. This CDR3 is built from 12 residues. Germline assignment: CDR1 SGHDT and CDR2 YYEEEE. The CDR3 loop reads CASSLGADRLYF. The CDR3 coding sequence is TGTGCCAGCAGCTTGGGAGCTGACAGGCTGTACTTC.

The J gene is TRBJ1-2, the V gene TRBV5-6; weak D call: TRBD1 (6 bases). The ends were cut back, 4 bases at V and 4 bases at J, with 14 bases in the middle. Germline V lookup: CDR1 SGHDT, CDR2 YYEEEE. The CDR3 length is 14 residues. Here the CDR3 reads CASSPPQGSYGYTF. The CDR3 DNA is TGTGCCAGCAGCCCCCCCCAGGGGTCCTATGGCTACACCTTC.

A few counts support this clone. The chain employs TRBV6-5 and TRBJ1-3; TRBD1 agrees at 9 bases. Germline loops: CDR1 MNHEY, CDR2 SVGAGI. The length of the CDR3 is 15 residues. Germline trimming cut 5 bases from V and 3 bases from J; bases unmatched to any gene: 5. As DNA, the CDR3 is TGTGCCAGCAGTCCCGGACAGGGGTTTGGAAACACCATATATTTT. Translating it yields CASSPGQGFGNTIYF.

The V gene is TRBV7-2, the J gene TRBJ2-7, with TRBD1 matching 9 bases. From germline, CDR1 is SGHTA and CDR2 FQGNSA. This CDR3 spans 15 amino acids. V dropped 4 bases and J dropped 4; count of bases not matched to a gene: 8. The CDR3 nucleotides read TGTGCCAGCAGCTCCAAGGGGACAGGGTTTTACGAGCAGTACTTC. Amino acids: CASSSKGTGFYEQYF.

This rearrangement joins TRBV7-2 to TRBJ2-3; TRBD2 matches 11 bases. V dropped 5 bases and J dropped 3; count of bases not matched to a gene: 13. The CDR3 length is 18 residues. Germline CDR1 is SGHTA and CDR2 is FQGNSA. Written as DNA, the CDR3 is TGTGCCAGCAGCCTTCCTACGACTAGCGGGACGTGGACAGATACGCAGTATTTT. This sequence encodes CASSLPTTSGTWTDTQYF.

The rearrangement links TRBV6-1 to TRBJ2-7; D may be TRBD2 (5 bases). The CDR3 extends over 13 amino acids. V shed 3 bases and J shed 2 bases, with 8 bases lying between them. Germline CDR1 is MNHNS and CDR2 is SASEGT. CDR3 bases: TGTGCCAGCAGTGACACCGGGACCTACGAGCAGTACTTC. This translates into CASSDTGTYEQYF.

V and J are TRBV19 and TRBJ2-1; 8 nucleotides agree with TRBD1. J was trimmed by 9 bases and V by 3 bases; bases with no gene match: 10. Per germline, CDR1 LNHDA and CDR2 SQIVND (reference sequence). The CDR3 contains 15 residues. CDR3 coding DNA: TGTGCCAGTAGTATTGAGATGGGACAGGTGGGTGAGCAGTTCTTC. Its protein product is CASSIEMGQVGEQFF.

The chain uses TRBV30 and TRBJ2-1; 13 bases map to TRBD2. The CDR3 totals 14 residues. The ends lost 5 bases at V and 6 bases at J; junction bases unmatched: 4. CDR1 and CDR2 from the germline V gene are GTSNPN and SVGIG (reference sequence). CDR3 DNA: TGTGCCTGGCAGACTAGCGGGGGGCCCAATGAGCAGTTCTTC. Encoded protein: CAWQTSGGPNEQFF.

The chain recombines TRBV19 with TRBJ2-5; 7 bases map to TRBD1. The CDR3 length is 18 residues. Germline loops: CDR1 LNHDA, CDR2 SQIVND (reference sequence). V was pared by 4 bases and J by 1 base, with 15 bases of the junction left unmatched. The CDR3 region has the DNA TGTGCCAGTAGTACCCGCTCGACATGGACAGGCCGCCAAGAGACCCAGTACTTC. This codes for CASSTRSTWTGRQETQYF.

The rearrangement joins TRBV4-1 to TRBJ2-1; TRBD2 matches at 9 bases. V lost 1 base and J lost 4; bases outside the gene matches: 2. The V gene's germline CDR1 is MGHRA and CDR2 YSYEKL. The CDR3 length is 15 residues. Here the CDR3 reads CASSQVAGGYNEQFF. The CDR3 DNA sequence: TGCGCCAGCAGCCAAGTGGCGGGGGGGTACAATGAGCAGTTCTTC.

The chain joins TRBV4-1 to TRBJ1-1; no clear D. V shed 3 bases and J shed 3 bases, with 5 bases lying between them. The CDR3 has 12 amino acids. The germline V gene encodes CDR1 MGHRA and CDR2 YSYEKL. CDR3 loop: CASSQRYTEAFF. The CDR3 DNA is TGCGCCAGCAGCCAGCGGTACACTGAAGCTTTCTTT.

This chain joins TRBV12-5 and TRBJ2-7; TRBD2 is a possible D gene (6 bases). This CDR3 has 14 amino acids. Between the trimmed V and J ends, which lost 1 base and 4 bases, there was a span of 11 bases. Germline V gene sequence: CDR1 LGHNT, CDR2 FRNRAP. The CDR3 here is CASGLAPGRYEQYF. In DNA, the CDR3 is TGTGCTAGTGGTTTGGCCCCGGGGAGGTACGAGCAGTACTTC.

The chain uses TRBV4-1 and TRBJ1-1; no clear D gene. Deletions cut 3 bases from V and 1 base from J, with 9 bases between. The CDR3 spans 14 residues. Germline loops: CDR1 MGHRA, CDR2 YSYEKL. The CDR3 DNA reads as TGCGCCAGCAGCCAGCGAAGGAGGAACACTGAAGCTTTCTTT. It is translated as CASSQRRRNTEAFF.

The CDR3, as DNA: TGCGCCAGCAGCCAAGATGCGGGAAGCAATCAGCCCCAGCATTTT. It translates to CASSQDAGSNQPQHF. The chain joins TRBV4-1 to TRBJ1-5; D not certain. Germline V gene sequence: CDR1 MGHRA, CDR2 YSYEKL. V was clipped by 0 bases and J by 1 base, with 7 bases between them. This CDR3 comprises 15 residues.

The chain recombines TRBV11-3 with TRBJ2-5; tentatively, D is TRBD2 (6 bases). V shed 5 bases and J shed 6 bases, with 25 bases lying between them. The CDR3 runs to 17 residues. Germline V gene lookup returns CDR1 SGHNT and CDR2 YENEEA. The DNA of the CDR3 is TGTGCCAGCAGCCCCCTGGCGCGGGGCGAATGGGGAAAGACCCAGTACTTC. It codes for CASSPLARGEWGKTQYF.

The V gene is TRBV5-1, the J gene TRBJ1-1; 8 bases fit TRBD1. The CDR3 is 14 residues long. Germline V gene lookup returns CDR1 SGHRS and CDR2 YFSETQ. Trimming removed 4 bases from V and 1 base from J; junction bases left unmatched: 3. The CDR3: CASSVTGANTEAFF. The CDR3 coding sequence is TGCGCCAGCAGCGTGACAGGGGCGAACACTGAAGCTTTCTTT.

This sequence joins TRBV5-1 and TRBJ2-2; TRBD1 is a possible D gene (5 bases). CDR1 and CDR2 (germline): SGHRS, YFSETQ. V was cut by 4 bases and J by 6 bases, with 7 bases left in between. The CDR3 runs 12 residues. The CDR3 loop reads CASSKGSGELFF. The CDR3 DNA follows: TGCGCCAGCAGCAAGGGGTCCGGGGAGCTGTTTTTT.

As DNA, the CDR3 is TGCGCCAGCAGCCAATCCCGAACTAGCGGGGGGGAGGGTGAGCAGTTCTTC. It translates to CASSQSRTSGGEGEQFF. This rearrangement joins TRBV4-3 to TRBJ2-1; TRBD2 matches at 13 bases. Looked up from germline, CDR1 is LGHNA and CDR2 is YSLEER. With 2 bases clipped from V and 9 bases from J, the junction kept 10 bases outside the gene matches. The CDR3 runs 17 residues.

This chain links TRBV10-3 with TRBJ2-7, with 10 bases aligning to TRBD1. From germline, CDR1 is ENHRY and CDR2 SYGVKD. This CDR3 spans 17 amino acids. The trim removed 2 bases at V and 3 bases at J, leaving 10 bases unmatched. The CDR3 protein is CAISEAGAGQGLYEQYF. CDR3 DNA sequence: TGTGCCATCAGTGAGGCGGGTGCGGGACAGGGGCTCTACGAGCAGTACTTC.

This chain connects TRBV10-3 to TRBJ2-5, with TRBD1 matching over 8 bases. The CDR3 length is 16 residues. Looked up from germline, CDR1 is ENHRY and CDR2 is SYGVKD. Trimming cost V 3 bases and J 5 bases; bases outside gene matches: 11. CDR3 protein: CAISDPPGQVYETQYF. The DNA of the CDR3 is TGTGCCATCAGTGACCCCCCGGGACAGGTTTATGAGACCCAGTACTTC.

This chain connects TRBV6-6 to TRBJ1-2; 9 nucleotides agree with TRBD1. J gave up 8 bases and V 10 bases, and 11 bases lay outside the gene matches. The CDR3 runs to 13 residues. Germline CDR1 MNHNY, CDR2 SVGAGI (reference sequence). The CDR3 spells CATWTGAYGGYTF. As DNA, the CDR3 is TGTGCCACCTGGACAGGGGCCTATGGGGGCTACACCTTC.

This clone has only one observation. The chain combines TRBV28 with TRBJ2-3; 7 bases map to TRBD1. Per germline, CDR1 MDHEN and CDR2 SYDVKM. V was pared by 3 bases and J by 2 bases, with 2 bases of the junction left unmatched. The CDR3 runs 14 residues. Here the CDR3 reads CASSFTGVTDTQYF. CDR3 nucleotides: TGTGCCAGCAGTTTCACAGGGGTCACAGATACGCAGTATTTT.